The 14 T cell receptor beta chains in this list originate from one sample, sequenced in a study of regulatory and conventional T cells in RAG deficiency. The protocol was immunoSEQ multiplex PCR, while the TCRdb copy is restricted to in-frame clones and leaves out a portion. The sample records some 20,000 clones, around 92% being singletons. Blood CD4+ CD25-low CD127-high conventional T cells supplied the genomic DNA template. These data were also reused for a study on regulatory T cells. That source adds: Amplification used 52 TRBV primers and 13 TRBJ primers.

The material sequenced was CD4+ T cells sorted from blood. These receptors originate from a human donor in good health.

The V and J genes are TRBV27 and TRBJ1-6; no clear D. This CDR3 has 13 residues. The germline V gene encodes CDR1 MNHEY and CDR2 SMNVEV (reference sequence). The germline V and J ends were trimmed by 5 bases and 6 bases, with 8 bases remaining between them. The CDR3: CASSPRTNSPLHF. The CDR3 nucleotides read TGTGCCAGCAGTCCCCGGACTAATTCACCCCTCCACTTT.

This rearrangement joins TRBV6-1 to TRBJ2-7; D not resolved. The CDR3 length is 15 residues. V shed 8 bases and J shed 2 bases, with 19 bases lying between them. Germline V lookup: CDR1 MNHNS, CDR2 SASEGT. The CDR3 here is CASARDTAKPYEQYF. DNA of the CDR3: TGTGCCAGCGCTCGCGACACAGCAAAACCCTACGAGCAGTACTTC.

The chain carries TRBV19 and TRBJ1-1, with TRBD1 matching over 12 bases. The germline V gene has CDR1 LNHDA and CDR2 SQIVND (reference sequence). The CDR3 runs 15 residues. J was trimmed by 0 bases and V by 5 bases; bases with no gene match: 1. The CDR3 reads CASSRDRGLNTEAFF. The CDR3 DNA sequence: TGTGCCAGTAGTCGGGACAGGGGGCTGAACACTGAAGCTTTCTTT.

This clone has a single count. The gene calls are TRBV6-5 and TRBJ2-3; 10 bases match TRBD2. Germline CDR1 MNHEY, CDR2 SVGAGI. This CDR3 comprises 14 residues. The trim removed 6 bases at V and 2 bases at J, leaving 2 bases unmatched. The CDR3 protein is CASRLAGDTDTQYF. The CDR3 nucleotides read TGTGCCAGCAGGCTAGCGGGGGACACAGATACGCAGTATTTT.

In this sample, this clone turned up a few times. This chain connects TRBV10-2 to TRBJ2-3, with a weak D call TRBD1 (5 bases). The CDR3 has 13 amino acids. Germline loops: CDR1 WSHSY, CDR2 SAAADI. Trimming took off 6 bases at V and 2 bases at J, with 9 bases between the two ends. This chain's CDR3 is CASRRQHTDTQYF. The CDR3 nucleotides read TGCGCCAGCAGACGACAGCACACAGATACGCAGTATTTT.

Concerning this clone: One end of the junction is discordant with germline, which a read error may explain. V gene TRBV11-2 combines with J gene TRBJ2-3; D is undetermined. The CDR3 spans 15 residues. CDR1 is SGHAT, CDR2 FQNNGV, per germline. The CDR3 reads CASSRFQYRTDTRYF. The CDR3 DNA reads as TGTGCCAGCAGCCGATTCCAGTATCGCACAGATACGCGGTATTTT.

This clone was seen just once. The chain recombines TRBV7-2 with TRBJ1-5; D remains unclear. V was pared by 1 base and J by 4 bases, with 14 bases between. The germline gives CDR1 SGHTA, CDR2 FQGNSA. This CDR3 is built from 16 residues. The CDR3 sequence is CASSLVSAAFNQPQHF. As DNA, the CDR3 is TGTGCCAGCAGCTTAGTTAGCGCGGCTTTTAATCAGCCCCAGCATTTT.

This clone was observed a single time. In DNA form, the CDR3 reads TGTGCCAGCAGCGTAGCTGGGGGTACTAGCGGGAGTTACGAGCAGTACTTC. As protein: CASSVAGGTSGSYEQYF. The chain uses TRBV9 and TRBJ2-7; 11 bases agree with TRBD2. The CDR3 contains 17 residues. V lost 0 bases, J lost 4 bases, and 9 bases stayed unmatched. Germline V gives CDR1 SGDLS, CDR2 YYNGEE.

The genes are TRBV5-4 and TRBJ2-2; 11 bases are shared with TRBD1. The CDR3 extends over 15 amino acids. The V segment lost 3 bases and the J segment 6 bases; nucleotides outside the gene matches: 4. The germline gives CDR1 SGHNT, CDR2 YYREEE (reference sequence). The CDR3 sequence: CASSWGQGVAGELFF. The CDR3 DNA reads TGTGCCAGCAGCTGGGGACAGGGGGTTGCCGGGGAGCTGTTTTTT.

The genes are TRBV18 and TRBJ2-7; D is unclear. Trimming stripped 3 bases from V and 3 bases from J, with 15 bases between. Germline loops: CDR1 KGHSH, CDR2 LQKENI. This CDR3 has 15 residues. The CDR3 reads CASSPLDREDYEQYF. CDR3 coding DNA: TGTGCCAGCTCACCTTTGGACCGAGAAGACTACGAGCAGTACTTC.

The chain is built from TRBV27 and TRBJ1-1; 11 nucleotides line up with TRBD1. Losses at the gene ends were 6 bases for V and 5 bases for J; bases not matched to a gene: 8. The CDR3 is 15 residues long. Germline CDR1 is MNHEY and CDR2 is SMNVEV (reference sequence). CDR3 loop: CASSSRDRGRTEAFF. In nucleotides, the CDR3 is TGTGCCAGCAGCTCCCGGGACAGGGGGAGAACTGAAGCTTTCTTT.

This sequence joins TRBV7-9 and TRBJ2-1; D not resolved. Germline values: CDR1 SEHNR, CDR2 FQNEAQ (reference sequence). The CDR3 runs 13 residues. V lost 1 base, J lost 6 bases, and 7 bases lay in between. Here the CDR3 reads CASSLGLSNEQFF. The CDR3 nucleotides read TGTGCCAGCAGCTTAGGGTTGAGCAATGAGCAGTTCTTC.

V is TRBV5-1 and J is TRBJ2-2; D perhaps matches TRBD2 (5 bases). Germline CDR1 is SGHRS and CDR2 is YFSETQ. The length of the CDR3 is 14 residues. The V gene lost 7 bases and the J gene lost 0 bases, with 10 bases spanning the gap. CDR3 sequence (DNA): TGCGCCAGCGGGTCAGCGGCGAACACCGGGGAGCTGTTTTTT. Protein product: CASGSAANTGELFF.

V usage is TRBV5-5 and J usage is TRBJ1-2, with D possibly being TRBD1 (5 bases). Trimming pared 2 bases from V and 11 bases from J, leaving 13 bases between. Germline lookup yields CDR1 SGHKS and CDR2 YYEKEE (reference sequence). This CDR3 region has 12 residues. The CDR3 nucleotides read TGTGCCAGCAGCTTTCAGGGTCGGGCGTACACCTTC. Protein product: CASSFQGRAYTF.